Presented here are 16 T cell receptor beta chains from one specimen sequenced in a study of blood T cell repertoires in COVID-19 (TCRdb year 2020). Library method: the immunoSEQ multiplex PCR assay. The table was pulled from immuneACCESS by TCRdb, which kept in-frame rearrangements only. Such tables lose some clones; where checked, under half of the loss comes from unresolved V genes, and the rest has no known cause. In all, the sample holds a few hundred thousand clones, and approximately 88% of those were seen once. The ten largest clones add up to roughly 6.3% of the sample. Material for sequencing was PBMCs or T cells enriched from blood (not recorded which). The receptors shown here come from a woman aged 40 to 55 who had recovered from COVID-19.

This clone was found once. The V gene is TRBV7-2, the J gene TRBJ2-3; unclear D gene. The CDR3 sequence is 15 residues long. In germline, CDR1 is SGHTA, CDR2 FQGNSA. Trimming stripped 5 bases from V and 0 bases from J, with 12 bases between. The chain's CDR3 is CASSHEASSTDTQYF. The CDR3 bases are TGTGCCAGCAGCCACGAAGCATCTAGCACAGATACGCAGTATTTT.

This clone occurred a few times. This chain uses TRBV5-4 with TRBJ2-6; 8 nucleotides agree with TRBD1. V shed 4 bases and J 4 bases; nucleotides not matched to a gene: 4. The CDR3 sequence is 15 residues long. Germline CDR1 SGHNT, CDR2 YYREEE (reference sequence). CDR3 sequence reads: CASSKDRVGANVLTF. The CDR3, as DNA: TGTGCCAGCAGCAAGGACAGGGTCGGGGCCAACGTCCTGACTTTC.

CDR3: CASSPSMGTGRETQYF. In nucleotides, the CDR3 is TGTGCCAGCAGCCCGTCTATGGGGACAGGGAGAGAGACCCAGTACTTC. The V gene is TRBV3-1 (or the pseudogene TRBV3-2), the J gene TRBJ2-5, with 9 bases identical to TRBD1. CDR1 LGHDT and CDR2 YNNKEL come from the germline V gene (reference sequence). The CDR3 is 16 residues long. After removal of 4 bases from V and 4 bases from J, the junction contained 10 bases not matched to a gene.

The chain uses TRBV3-1 (or the pseudogene TRBV3-2) and TRBJ1-6; TRBD1 agrees at 7 bases. The germline gives CDR1 LGHDT, CDR2 YNNKEL (reference sequence). Trimming at V came to 8 bases and at J to 10 bases, leaving 11 bases not matched to a gene. CDR3 length equals 14 residues. In nucleotides, the CDR3 is TGTGCCAGCCCACGGCAGGGGGAAAGATCACCCCTCCACTTT. It is translated as CASPRQGERSPLHF.

The J gene is TRBJ2-4, the V gene TRBV6-2 or TRBV6-3; perhaps TRBD2 as D (7 bases). V shed 5 bases and J shed 8 bases, with 10 bases lying between them. Germline values: CDR1 MNHEY, CDR2 SVGEGT. The length of the CDR3 is 12 residues. For the CDR3, the DNA is TGTGCCAGCAGTCGGGGGGCAGACATTCAGTACTTC. Its protein product is CASSRGADIQYF.

The chain carries TRBV7-9 and TRBJ2-5, with 13 bases fitting TRBD2. The CDR3 has 17 residues. V was clipped by 2 bases and J by 7 bases; unmatched bases: 10. Per the germline V gene, CDR1 is SEHNR and CDR2 is FQNEAQ (reference sequence). DNA of the CDR3: TGTGCCAGCAGCTTACCCGGAGGGACTAGCGGGATGGTGACCCAGTACTTC. Its protein product is CASSLPGGTSGMVTQYF.

Only one count was recorded for this clone. This CDR3 is also generated by other DNA sequences in the sample. This chain connects TRBV7-9 to TRBJ2-7; 13 bases line up with TRBD2. Losses at the gene ends were 5 bases for V and 5 bases for J; bases not matched to a gene: 3. The CDR3 is 14 amino acids. Germline CDR1 and CDR2: SEHNR and FQNEAQ (reference sequence). CDR3 bases: TGTGCCAGCAGCCCCGGACTAGCGGGAGACGAGCAGTACTTC. Translated: CASSPGLAGDEQYF.

The rearrangement links TRBV28 to TRBJ2-3, with 9 bases identical to TRBD1. CDR1 MDHEN and CDR2 SYDVKM come from the germline V gene. The CDR3 has 16 amino acids. Germline trimming cut 5 bases from V and 1 base from J; bases unmatched to any gene: 7. The DNA for the CDR3 is TGTGCCAGCAGTAAAACCGGGACAGGGCGCACAGATACGCAGTATTTT. This gives the protein CASSKTGTGRTDTQYF.

The gene calls are TRBV2 and TRBJ2-5; a weak D match, TRBD1 (6 bases). CDR3 length: 14 amino acids. Germline V lookup: CDR1 SNHLY, CDR2 FYNNEI. V was trimmed by 8 bases and J by 4 bases, leaving 17 bases between them. Here the CDR3 reads CASGIPGVRETQYF. CDR3 bases: TGTGCCAGCGGGATCCCAGGGGTTCGAGAGACCCAGTACTTC.

The V call is TRBV6-5, the J call TRBJ2-7; D remains unclear. Trimming left V 11 bases short and J 0 bases short, with 14 bases between. The germline gives CDR1 MNHEY, CDR2 SVGAGI. The CDR3 contains 13 residues. For the CDR3, the DNA is TGTGCCGGCGGCCGGGTTAACTCCTACGAGCAGTACTTC. Protein: CAGGRVNSYEQYF.

This clone was recorded once. The V and J genes are TRBV2 and TRBJ1-5; 10 nucleotides align to TRBD1. This CDR3 spans 16 amino acids. V gave up 1 base and J gave up 6 bases; unmatched junction bases: 6. Germline V lookup: CDR1 SNHLY, CDR2 FYNNEI. CDR3 in DNA: TGTGCCAGCAGTGAAGGATCGACAGGGGGCTTTCAGCCCCAGCATTTT. Residues: CASSEGSTGGFQPQHF.

Turning to this clone: One junction end does not reproduce the germline sequence, and a read error may be involved. The V gene is TRBV5-6, the J gene TRBJ1-3, with a tentative D call TRBD1 (5 bases). The CDR3 contains 14 residues. CDR1 and CDR2 (germline): SGHDT, YYEEEE. The CDR3 sequence: CASTLQGSGNTIYF. The CDR3 DNA follows: TGTGCCAGCACCTTGCAGGGCTCTGGAAACACCATATATTTT.

The chain combines TRBV10-3 with TRBJ2-3, with 8 nucleotides matching TRBD1. The CDR3 runs 16 residues. V gave up 4 bases and J gave up 2 bases; unmatched junction bases: 8. Germline CDR1 reads ENHRY; CDR2 reads SYGVKD. CDR3 residues: CAISVGQGATTDTQYF. CDR3 in DNA: TGTGCCATCAGTGTTGGGCAGGGGGCTACCACAGATACGCAGTATTTT.

The chain employs TRBV27 and TRBJ1-2; weak D call: TRBD1 (5 bases). The CDR3 runs to 13 residues. CDR1 is MNHEY, CDR2 SMNVEV, per germline (reference sequence). Deletions cut 5 bases from V and 8 bases from J, with 15 bases between. CDR3 sequence (DNA): TGTGCCAGCAGTCCCCAGGGTATTCAAGGCTACACCTTC. Its translation: CASSPQGIQGYTF.

The V call is TRBV5-1, the J call TRBJ2-1, with 7 bases lining up with TRBD2. CDR1 and CDR2 from the germline V gene are SGHRS and YFSETQ. The CDR3 is 16 residues long. V dropped 0 bases and J dropped 0; count of bases not matched to a gene: 3. CDR3 region: CASSLDGLVSYNEQFF. The CDR3 DNA follows: TGCGCCAGCAGCTTGGATGGACTAGTCTCCTACAATGAGCAGTTCTTC.

V is TRBV18 and J is TRBJ1-1, with D uncertain. The V end was cut by 3 bases, the J end by 0 bases, with 14 bases between. Germline CDR1 is KGHSH and CDR2 is LQKENI. The CDR3 sequence is 16 residues long. CDR3 residues: CASSPQAGSMNTEAFF. The CDR3 coding sequence is TGTGCCAGCTCACCGCAGGCAGGCTCCATGAACACTGAAGCTTTCTTT.